This T cell receptor (beta chain) was retrieved from a study of cytomegalovirus exposure and HLA in healthy donors. Overall study findings and caveats: Among TCR beta chains, those listed as cytomegalovirus-associated numbered more than 150.

CDR1 and CDR2 from the germline V gene are MNHEY and SMNVEV (reference sequence). The CDR3 runs 20 residues. V lost 5 bases and J lost 1, with 30 bases in between. Profiled with immunoSEQ multiplex PCR; TCRdb holds only in-frame clones, not every one. This repertoire shows approximately 100,000 clones, around nine tenths found once; its top ten account for more than 3%. About this clone itself: What it binds is unknown.

The chain links TRBV27 to TRBJ2-7; D may be TRBD1 (6 bases). The sample comprised PBMCs. This sequence originates from a woman in her 30s in good health and CMV-seronegative. The CDR3 reads CASSLYLPTGTSVRSYEQYF. The CDR3, as DNA: TGTGCCAGCAGTCTCTACCTCCCGACAGGTACTTCGGTGAGGTCCTACGAGCAGTACTTC.